The present TCR beta chain was sequenced within a study of lymphopenia after photon versus proton radiotherapy. Study findings and constraints: A bigger post-nadir fall in TCR diversity correlated inversely with survival time in deceased patients. Oligoclonal CD8+ Temra expansion after nadir drove photon patients' diversity drop.

Sequencing used immunoSEQ multiplex PCR; TCRdb keeps in-frame clones, though not all of them. The sample consists of fewer than 50,000 clones, 85% of them appearing once. The V and J ends lost 3 bases and 2 bases respectively, with 17 bases between them. The CDR3 length is 16 residues. Germline-derived CDR1 and CDR2 are LGHNA and YNFKEQ. Concerning this clone itself: Its antigen remains unidentified.

This sample comprised peripheral blood, obtained from a patient treated with photon-based radiotherapy. The sequence came from a man aged 40-55 years with gastric cancer. This rearrangement joins TRBV4-2 to TRBJ2-7; D is possibly TRBD1 or TRBD2 (6 bases each). CDR3 sequence: CASSHAGIGGPYEQYF. CDR3 sequence (DNA): TGTGCCAGCAGCCATGCCGGGATAGGGGGGCCCTACGAGCAGTACTTC.